Listed below are T cell receptor beta chains from one sample, sequenced in a study of CD8 T cells in Susac syndrome. TCRdb used MiXCR to reprocess the immunoSEQ multiplex PCR reads, holding one entry per CDR3 protein. Here the sample spans more than 150,000 distinct CDR3 sequences, 90% to 95% being singletons. Sequenced material: CD4+ T cells from PBMCs. The receptor source for this set is a human donor in good health. CDR3s include the opening cysteine and the closing phenylalanine or tryptophan. The order of the fields is V gene, clone size, J gene, D gene, CDR3 DNA, CDR3 protein. The D gene is left open where the match is weak. The size entry is marked missing in some rows and otherwise reads once, few, many or a size class.

>TRBV30|once|TRBJ2-2|TRBD1
TGTGCCTGGAGTGTTCCGGGCAGGGGGCTCACCGGGGAGCTGTTTTTT
CAWSVPGRGLTGELFF
>TRBV6-6|once|TRBJ1-5|-
TGTGCCAGCAGTAAACAGGAGATCAATCAGCCCCAGCATTTT
CASSKQEINQPQHF
>TRBV9|-|TRBJ2-7|-
TGTGCCAGCAGCGCGACAGGTTACTACGAGCAGTACTTC
CASSATGYYEQYF
>TRBV7-9|-|TRBJ2-5|-
TGTGCCAGCAGCGAGGGACAAAACCAAGAGACCCAGTACTTC
CASSEGQNQETQYF
>TRBV6-5|-|TRBJ1-5|-
TGTGCCAGCAGTTACTTCGGCAGAGATCAGCCCCAGCATTTT
CASSYFGRDQPQHF
>TRBV7-3|-|TRBJ2-1|TRBD2
TGTGCCAGCAGCTTCAGCGGGAGGACCTACAATGAGCAGTTCTTC
CASSFSGRTYNEQFF
>TRBV10-3|-|TRBJ1-2|-
TGTGCCATCAGTGAGCCCCCGCCAGCCCTTAAAGCTGGTGGCTACACCTTC
CAISEPPPALKAGGYTF
>TRBV10-3|-|TRBJ2-1|-
TGTGCCATCAGTGAGTCGGGAGGGCGAGGGGGCTCCTACAATGAGCAGTTCTTC
CAISESGGRGGSYNEQFF
>TRBV4-3|few|TRBJ2-7|TRBD1
TGCGCCAGCAGCCCCGAGACAGGGGGCAGAGAGCAGTACTTC
CASSPETGGREQYF
>TRBV19|-|TRBJ1-1|TRBD1
TGTGCCAGTATTCGGACAGGGGTGAACACTGAAGCTTTCTTT
CASIRTGVNTEAFF
>TRBV7-3|-|TRBJ2-1|TRBD2
TGTGCCAGCAGCTTAGCGGGAGGGGTTTACAATGAGCAGTTCTTC
CASSLAGGVYNEQFF
>TRBV6-6|-|TRBJ2-7|TRBD1
TGTGCCAGCAGTTACTCCGGACAGGGAGGTTCGGACGAGCAGTACTTC
CASSYSGQGGSDEQYF
>TRBV27|-|TRBJ2-5|-
TGTGCCAGCAGCCGCCGGACCACACAAGAGACCCAGTACTTC
CASSRRTTQETQYF
>TRBV3-1|-|TRBJ2-7|-
TGTGCCAGCAGCCAAGATTATTCCGAGCAGTACTTC
CASSQDYSEQYF
>TRBV7-9|-|TRBJ2-1|TRBD2
TGTGCCAGCAGCGGCCGGTTGTTAGCGGGAGGCAATGAGCAGTTCTTC
CASSGRLLAGGNEQFF
>TRBV6-1|-|TRBJ2-5|-
TGTGCCAGCAGTGGGTCCGGGATAGAGACCCAGTACTTC
CASSGSGIETQYF
>TRBV6-2/TRBV6-3|-|TRBJ2-7|-
TGTGCCAGCAGGTGGGCAGGGACCTACGAGCAGTACTTC
CASRWAGTYEQYF
>TRBV5-1|-|TRBJ2-5|-
TGCGCCAGCAGGGAGCCAGAGACCCAGTACTTC
CASREPETQYF
>TRBV5-1|-|TRBJ2-1|TRBD2
TGCGCCAGCAGCTTGAGCCGGTCGGGGGGCAATGAGCAGTTCTTC
CASSLSRSGGNEQFF
>TRBV20-1|-|TRBJ2-3|-
TGCAGTGCTAGAGATCCGAAGGGGCAAGGAGATACGCAGTATTTT
CSARDPKGQGDTQYF
>TRBV20-1|-|TRBJ2-6|-
TGCAGTGTTAAGAAAGGGCGCTCTGGGGCCAACGTCCTGACTTTC
CSVKKGRSGANVLTF
>TRBV9|-|TRBJ2-7|-
TGTGCCAGCAGCGTAAGTCTTCCCGGGGCCCTCCGGGACGAGCAGTACTTC
CASSVSLPGALRDEQYF
>TRBV7-9|-|TRBJ2-5|-
TGTGCCAGCAGCCGACTGGTTGGGGGCGAGACCCAGTACTTC
CASSRLVGGETQYF
>TRBV28|-|TRBJ2-1|TRBD1
TGTGCCAGCAGTTTCGGGGACAGGGGGTTGCAGTTCTTC
CASSFGDRGLQFF
>TRBV6-5|-|TRBJ2-7|-
TGTGCCAGCAGTTTGAACAGATACGAGCAGTACTTC
CASSLNRYEQYF
>TRBV15|-|TRBJ1-5|-
TGTGCCACCAGCACCTGGGACGCTCCTCCGGGGCAGCCCCAGCATTTT
CATSTWDAPPGQPQHF
>TRBV6-1|-|TRBJ2-7|TRBD1
TGTGCCAGCAGTGAAGCGTATCTAGGGGGCCCGTACGAGCAGTACTTC
CASSEAYLGGPYEQYF
>TRBV5-1|-|TRBJ2-1|TRBD2
TGCGCCAGCAGCCCCACCACTAGCGGGGGGGACAATGAGCAGTTCTTC
CASSPTTSGGDNEQFF
>TRBV6-2/TRBV6-3|-|TRBJ2-4|-
TGTGCCAGCAGTTTCAGGGGACTGACCAAAAACATTCAGTACTTC
CASSFRGLTKNIQYF
>TRBV6-5|-|TRBJ2-7|-
TGTGCCAGCAGTTACTCCGGGACCCTCAAGTGGGAGCAGTACTTC
CASSYSGTLKWEQYF
>TRBV7-9|-|TRBJ2-3|-
TGTGCCAGCAGCTTAGTCTTAGCGGAAAGGCAGTATTTT
CASSLVLAERQYF
>TRBV6-4|once|TRBJ2-1|TRBD2
TGTGCCAGCAGTGACTCAGAGCTAGCGGGGTCTCTCCCCTTTTACAATGAGCAGTTCTTC
CASSDSELAGSLPFYNEQFF
>TRBV6-6|-|TRBJ2-1|-
TGTGCCAGCAGTTCGGGTAGGGGACGAGAAAACAATGAGCAGTTCTTC
CASSSGRGRENNEQFF
>TRBV19|-|TRBJ1-2|TRBD1
TGTGCCAGTAGTGTAAATACAGGGGTCTATGGCTACACCTTC
CASSVNTGVYGYTF
>TRBV5-1|-|TRBJ2-5|-
TGCGCCAGCAGCTTGGGACCCGCCAGACAAGAGACCCAGTACTTC
CASSLGPARQETQYF
>TRBV30|-|TRBJ1-1|-
TGTGCCTGTTCAGGGTTTGATGAAGCTTTCTTT
CACSGFDEAFF
>TRBV12-3/TRBV12-4|-|TRBJ1-1|-
TGTGCCAGCAGTTTTAGTCACACTGAAGCTTTCTTT
CASSFSHTEAFF
>TRBV5-1|-|TRBJ1-1|-
TGCGCCAGCAGCTTGGAGGCATCGAACACTGAAGCTTTCTTT
CASSLEASNTEAFF
>TRBV5-6|-|TRBJ1-5|-
TGTGCCAGCAGCCTACTAAGGTCCAATCAGCCCCAGCATTTT
CASSLLRSNQPQHF
>TRBV19|once|TRBJ1-4|-
TGTGCCAGTAGCGGCCCCGCGGAAAAACTGTTTTTT
CASSGPAEKLFF
>TRBV10-3|-|TRBJ2-7|TRBD1
TGTGCCATCAGTGAGTTAACCGGGACAGCATACGAGCAGTACTTC
CAISELTGTAYEQYF